A single sample is the source of the 14 T cell receptor beta chains below, sequenced in a study of shared clonotypes between healthy human individuals. The protocol was immunoSEQ multiplex PCR, while the TCRdb copy is restricted to in-frame clones and leaves out a portion. In the table there are about 680,000 clones, around 78% of which are singletons. The sample consisted of memory CD4+ T cells sorted from blood. Described subset: CD45RA-negative fraction. The receptor set was obtained from a woman in her 30s in good health.

The rearrangement links TRBV18 to TRBJ2-7; D ambiguous. CDR3 length equals 14 residues. Trimming cost V 2 bases and J 4 bases, with 12 bases left between them. Germline assignment: CDR1 KGHSH and CDR2 LQKENI. The DNA of the CDR3 is TGTGCCAGCTCACCAAGGAGTGGTGGGTACGAGCAGTACTTC. It specifies CASSPRSGGYEQYF. The full variable domain, its missing parts supplied by reference TRBV18 and TRBJ2-7, is NAGVMQNPRHLVRRRGQEARLRCSPMKGHSHVYWYRQLPEEGLKFMVYLQKENIIDESGMPKERFSAEFPKEGPSILRIQQVVRGDSAAYFCASSPRSGGYEQYFGPGTRLTVT.

The CDR3 spells CASTIDNYNQPQHF. In DNA, the CDR3 is TGTGCCAGCACCATTGACAATTACAATCAGCCCCAGCATTTT. The chain has TRBV28 and TRBJ1-5; D is uncertain. The CDR3 loop spans 14 amino acids. Germline CDR1 and CDR2: MDHEN and SYDVKM. The V and J ends lost 7 bases and 3 bases respectively, with 13 bases between them. Using reference TRBV28 and TRBJ1-5 for the parts outside the CDR3, the full variable domain is DVKVTQSSRYLVKRTGEKVFLECVQDMDHENMFWYRQDPGLGLRLIYFSYDVKMKEKGDIPEGYSVSREKKERFSLILESASTNQTSMYLCASTIDNYNQPQHFGDGTRLSIL.

The chain links TRBV11-2 to TRBJ2-3, with 9 bases matching TRBD2. The V segment lost 6 bases and the J segment 2 bases; nucleotides outside the gene matches: 3. The CDR3 runs to 14 residues. The germline gives CDR1 SGHAT, CDR2 FQNNGV. The CDR3 is CASRRLAVTDTQYF. The CDR3 nucleotides are TGTGCCAGCAGGAGACTAGCGGTCACAGATACGCAGTATTTT.

The V call is TRBV5-1, the J call TRBJ2-5; no definite D call. Per the germline V gene, CDR1 is SGHRS and CDR2 is YFSETQ. Trimming pared 0 bases from V and 5 bases from J, leaving 11 bases between. The CDR3 consists of 14 residues. In DNA, the CDR3 is TGCGCCAGCAGCTTGGGTCCAACGGCGGAGACCCAGTACTTC. It yields the protein CASSLGPTAETQYF.

This rearrangement joins TRBV15 to TRBJ2-5, with no clear D. Trimming took off 5 bases at V and 4 bases at J, with 14 bases between the two ends. The CDR3 extends over 14 amino acids. Germline V gene data show CDR1 as LNHNV and CDR2 as YYDKDF (reference sequence). The CDR3 nucleotides are TGTGCCACCAGCCACCGGTGGGAAGGAGAGACCCAGTACTTC. This gives the protein CATSHRWEGETQYF.

Only one count was recorded for this clone. The CDR3 DNA reads as TGTGCCAGCAGCTCGACCGGGACTCCGATCTACAATGAGCAGTTCTTC. This encodes CASSSTGTPIYNEQFF. The chain employs TRBV7-8 and TRBJ2-1; the D gene is possibly TRBD2 (6 bases). This CDR3 is 16 amino acids long. Germline CDR1 reads SGHVS; CDR2 reads FQNEAQ. V was cut by 4 bases and J by 3 bases, with 16 bases left in between.

The V gene is TRBV5-1, the J gene TRBJ2-2; 7 nucleotides match TRBD1. The junction had 9 bases not matched to a gene; V was cut back by 4 bases and J by 6 bases. This CDR3 is 15 amino acids long. The germline V gene encodes CDR1 SGHRS and CDR2 YFSETQ. The CDR3 nucleotides are TGCGCCAGCAGCCATGACAGGGTGTTGGCCGGGGAGCTGTTTTTT. Translation: CASSHDRVLAGELFF.

V and J are TRBV11-2 and TRBJ2-7; 7 bases line up with TRBD1. The germline CDR1 and CDR2 sequences are SGHAT and FQNNGV. The CDR3 length is 13 residues. V was clipped by 1 base and J by 6 bases; unmatched bases: 3. The CDR3 nucleotides read TGTGCCAGCAGCTTAGGCCCAGGGGGCGAGCAGTACTTC. Translated: CASSLGPGGEQYF.

The chain uses TRBV7-9 and TRBJ2-1; 11 bases line up with TRBD2. There are 17 residues in the CDR3. V trimming: 1 base; J trimming: 4 bases; junction bases outside the gene matches: 6. The germline V gene has CDR1 SEHNR and CDR2 FQNEAQ (reference sequence). Here the CDR3 reads CASSLVTTSGIYNEQFF. The CDR3 nucleotides are TGTGCCAGCAGCTTAGTTACGACTAGCGGGATATACAATGAGCAGTTCTTC.

Turning to this clone: Other DNA sequences from this sample encode an identical CDR3 as well. The chain combines TRBV25-1 with TRBJ2-3; 10 bases align to TRBD2. CDR1 and CDR2 from the germline V gene are MGHDK and SYGVNS. Trimming removed 6 bases from V and 9 bases from J; junction bases left unmatched: 21. The CDR3 spans 18 residues. The CDR3 bases are TGTGCCAGCAGCGATGTTTTAGGGGGACTAGCGTCCGTGGGGACGCAGTATTTT. The encoded protein is CASSDVLGGLASVGTQYF.

The rearrangement uses TRBV18 and TRBJ2-7; 8 nucleotides align to TRBD1. Unmatched junction bases numbered 19, after V lost 6 bases and J lost 3 bases. The CDR3 totals 18 residues. CDR1 is KGHSH, CDR2 LQKENI, per germline. CDR3 DNA: TGTGCCAGCTCCGCGAGGGGGACAGGCCCAGCGGAGTTCTACGAGCAGTACTTC. Translated: CASSARGTGPAEFYEQYF.

The chain couples TRBV6-5 to TRBJ2-1, with D possibly TRBD2 on 5 matching bases. Germline V gene data show CDR1 as MNHEY and CDR2 as SVGAGI. CDR3 length equals 14 residues. Trimming stripped 5 bases from V and 0 bases from J, with 8 bases between. This chain's CDR3 is CASSLAYSYNEQFF. The CDR3 DNA is TGTGCCAGCAGTCTAGCTTACTCCTACAATGAGCAGTTCTTC.

This clone was picked up a small number of times. J is TRBJ2-7 and V is TRBV7-2; TRBD1 agrees at 7 bases. In germline, CDR1 is SGHTA, CDR2 FQGNSA. V was clipped by 4 bases and J by 8 bases; unmatched bases: 8. The CDR3 is 13 amino acids. CDR3 in DNA: TGTGCCAGCAGCTACAGCCGGGACAGTCAGCAGTACTTC. Protein: CASSYSRDSQQYF.

CDR3: CASSFRPNNEQFF. The CDR3 coding sequence is TGCGCCAGCAGCTTTAGACCAAACAATGAGCAGTTCTTC. The rearrangement links TRBV5-1 to TRBJ2-1, with D hard to call. The germline V gene has CDR1 SGHRS and CDR2 YFSETQ. The germline V and J ends were trimmed by 2 bases and 5 bases, with 8 bases remaining between them. CDR3 length equals 13 residues.